This T cell receptor beta chain was identified during a study of CXCR3-negative and CXCR3-positive naive CD8 T cells. CDR1 is SGHAT, CDR2 FQNNGV, per germline. This CDR3 is built from 15 residues. Notes on this clonotype: The antigen remains undetermined.

The libraries of TRB cDNA were prepared using 5' RACE with UMI labels. With the 5' RACE reads reprocessed, TCRdb shows one record per CDR3 protein and no DNA. Its table lists under 75,000 distinct CDR3 sequences. General study findings and limits: In both naive subsets diversity was comparably high, whereas memory CD8+ cells showed much lower diversity. Hydrophobicity of TRB CDR3s was greater in CXCR3-positive naive cells than in CXCR3-negative naive cells. From TRB CDR3 properties, TCR strength was inferred; surface CD5 did not differ between naive subsets.

This sequence joins TRBV11-2 and TRBJ2-3. The source of this sequence is a human donor in good health. Some clones in this sample may be carry-over from other donors' samples. The sequenced material came from naive CXCR3+ CD8+ T cells from blood. As to subset: CD45RO-CCR7+CD27+CD95- naive CD8+ T cells expressing CXCR3 (TNR3+). The CDR3 is CASSLDRETADTQYF.